The T cell receptor (beta chain) described here comes from a study of T-cell reconstitution after alpha-beta-depleted transplantation in children. The CDR3 loop spans 11 amino acids. The V gene lost 4 bases and the J gene lost 10 bases, with 10 bases spanning the gap. Unique molecular identifiers were used in preparing the TCRbeta library. Each CDR3 protein is one row after TCRdb ran MiXCR on the PCR reads. This sample has fewer than 700,000 distinct CDR3 sequences, with approximately 13% found just once. With regard to this clonotype: Its target is not known.

Findings of the study overall: Reportedly, only several hundred clones from non-depleted graft cells drove alpha-beta T-cell counts at about two months. Counts and diversity of T cells one year after transplant came mostly from newly produced T cells.

The V gene is TRBV23-1, the J gene TRBJ1-1, with D perhaps TRBD1 (5 bases). TRBV23-1 is filed as an ORF, its function uncertain. The sequencing used PBMCs, mostly from graft donor cells, collected 360 days after TCRalphabeta/CD19-depleted stem cell transplant. The clonotype was recovered from a male patient between 10 and 17 years old who had a stem cell transplant for acute myeloid leukemia, so the T cells may come from the graft donor. CDR3 region: CASSRGPRAFF. For the CDR3, the DNA is TGCGCCAGCAGTCGGGGCCCGCGAGCTTTCTTT.